This T cell receptor beta chain was profiled in a study of vaccination and CD4 T cells after COVID-19 (dated by TCRdb to the early 2020s). Some background on the complete study: In the convalescent cohort there were six males and four females, among whom were two Hispanic individuals, seven Caucasians, two Asians and one multiracial person. At the TCR clonotype level, an earlier paper using these donors assessed memory CD4+ T cell crossreactivity between SARS-CoV-2 and common cold coronavirus spike proteins. Post-COVID blood samples from convalescent patients were collected a median of approximately 100 days after diagnosis, with a range of roughly 35 to 161 days. In ten to eleven COVID-19 convalescent patients and a few infection-naive healthy vaccine recipients, the spike-specific CD4+ TCR repertoire before mRNA vaccination was compared with the repertoire after mRNA vaccination. Post-vaccine blood samples were obtained a median of approximately 74 days after the second vaccine dose, with a range of roughly 13 to 250 days. Control cultures used a CEFX viral epitope pool as positive control, an HIV-1 Nef peptide pool as negative control, or no peptide. Culture stimuli were overlapping spike peptide pools from SARS-CoV-2 and from the common cold coronaviruses HCoV-NL63, HCoV-OC43 and HCoV-229E. Two doses of either the Pfizer-BioNTech BNT162b2 vaccine (n=8) or the Moderna mRNA-1273 vaccine (n=2) were administered to participants. The investigation overall reported the following: Among the post-vaccine SARS-CoV-2-reactive clones in convalescent patients, a median around 90% showed up only after vaccination, which suggests vaccine-specific priming. Nearly all vaccine-specific clones in convalescent patients (304 of 307) were mono-reactive for SARS-CoV-2 spike rather than cross-reactive with common cold coronaviruses. An increase in the median number of SARS-CoV-2-reactive clonotypes from around 20 after infection to 38 after vaccination was observed, but the change was not found to be significant. The number of convalescent patients in the study was relatively small, and the study did not examine early timepoints following natural infection.

A word on this clonotype: Its antigen remains unidentified. A junction end diverges from the germline sequence, so it may reflect a read error.

What the treatment or condition label conveys for this sample: roughly 11-day PBMC culture with coronavirus spike peptide pools or control peptides (ViraFEST assay). CD4+ T cells from unexposed donors were collected before the COVID-19 pandemic (2011-2018). To expand antigen-specific T cells with peptide pools and then pick out the expanded clonotypes through TCR sequencing, the study relied on the ViraFEST assay. PBMCs were cultured at around 2 million per well in IMDM supplemented with roughly 5% human AB serum and 10 IU/ml IL-2, with around 10 ug/ml peptide pools added. On days 3 and 7, half of the culture medium was replaced with fresh IL-2-containing medium. After roughly 9 days of culture, CD4+ T cells were isolated by negative selection with the EasySep CD4+ T cell isolation kit. As far as cell numbers permitted, CD4+ T cells from unexposed donors were tested for reactivity against SARS-CoV-2 S and N as well as four spike pools from common cold coronaviruses. PBMCs were separated from whole blood using Ficoll-Paque Plus gradient centrifugation and then either used fresh or cryopreserved at -140C. In general, triplicate wells were set up for every culture condition. Leukapheresis product for the unexposed donors was bought commercially.

The library was obtained by PCR. TCR sequencing of DNA from cultured CD4+ T cells used the Oncomine TCR Beta short-read assay at the Johns Hopkins FTIC core. Genomic DNA was extracted from the cultured CD4+ T cells with the QIAamp micro DNA kit. Oncomine TCR Beta libraries from cultured CD4+ T cells were pooled with unique dual indexes and sequenced on an Illumina iSeq 100. Turning to the authors' computational methods: Non-productive sequences were removed, and CDR3s that did not start with C, did not end with F or W, or were shorter than 7 amino acids were discarded. Antigen-specific clonotypes were identified with the MANAFEST web application by comparing peptide-stimulated wells with reference and other culture wells. For a clone to be called positive, the clone needed an FDR below 0.05, an odds ratio above 5, and a productive frequency above 0.1% in at least two of three replicate wells. Cross-reactive clonotypes were defined as significantly expanded in both SARS-CoV-2 spike wells and at least one common cold coronavirus spike condition. CDR3 homology was assessed with Levenshtein distances (stringdist) and unrooted phylogenetic trees (ape) in R version 3.6.1. TCRdb passed the public sequencing reads through fastp at Q25 and MiXCR, retaining productive beta sequences. All rows with the same CDR3 protein become a single entry with the most common DNA and genes. For this entry, the V and J calls and clone size follow TCRdb and not the study's own pipeline. The sample table records several thousand distinct CDR3 sequences; around 32% of these occur just once. In total, the top ten clones hold roughly 36% of the sample.

CDR1 and CDR2 are drawn from the germline V gene: SGHDN, FVKESK. Including the terminal cysteine and phenylalanine, the CDR3 comprises 16 residues. Of all the DNA, just the CDR3 is kept, 48 bases in frame from base 1. The rearrangement combines TRBV14 with TRBJ1-1; a tentative D call is TRBD1 (5 bases match). The material sequenced was CD4+ T cells from blood, cultured in vitro. This clonotype was sampled from a human donor in good health. The CDR3 amino acid sequence is: CASSQVGGAPSTEALF. The sequenced DNA is TGTGCCAGCAGCCAAGTTGGTGGGGCTCCCTCGACTGAAGCTCTCTTT.